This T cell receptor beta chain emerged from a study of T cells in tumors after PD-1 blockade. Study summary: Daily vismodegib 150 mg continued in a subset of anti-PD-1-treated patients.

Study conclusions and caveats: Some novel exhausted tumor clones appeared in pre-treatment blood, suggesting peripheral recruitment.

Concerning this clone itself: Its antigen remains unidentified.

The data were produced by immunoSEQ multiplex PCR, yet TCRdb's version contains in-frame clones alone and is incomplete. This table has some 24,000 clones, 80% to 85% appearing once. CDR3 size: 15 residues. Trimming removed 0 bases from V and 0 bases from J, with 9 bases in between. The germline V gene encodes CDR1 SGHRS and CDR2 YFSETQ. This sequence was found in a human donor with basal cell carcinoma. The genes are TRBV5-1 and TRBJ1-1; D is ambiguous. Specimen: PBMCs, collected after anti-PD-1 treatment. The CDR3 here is CASSLGTAVNTEAFF. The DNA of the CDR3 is TGCGCCAGCAGCTTGGGGACGGCCGTGAACACTGAAGCTTTCTTT.